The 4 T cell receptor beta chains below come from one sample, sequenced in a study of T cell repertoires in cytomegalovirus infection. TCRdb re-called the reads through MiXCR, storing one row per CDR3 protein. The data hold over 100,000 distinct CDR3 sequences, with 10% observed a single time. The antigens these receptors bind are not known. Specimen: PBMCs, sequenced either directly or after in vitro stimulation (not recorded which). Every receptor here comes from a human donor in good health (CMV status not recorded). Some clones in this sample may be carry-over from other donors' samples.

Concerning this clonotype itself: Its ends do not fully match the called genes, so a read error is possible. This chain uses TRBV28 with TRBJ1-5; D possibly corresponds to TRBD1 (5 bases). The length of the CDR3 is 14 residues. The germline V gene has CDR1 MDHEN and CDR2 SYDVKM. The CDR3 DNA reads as TGTGCCAGCAGTTCACTGCAGGGAAATCAGCCCAAGCATTTT. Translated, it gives CASSSLQGNQPKHF.

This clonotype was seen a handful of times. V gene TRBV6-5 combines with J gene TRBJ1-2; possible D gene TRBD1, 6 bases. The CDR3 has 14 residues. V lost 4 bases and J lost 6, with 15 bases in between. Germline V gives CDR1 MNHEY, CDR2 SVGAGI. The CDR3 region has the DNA TGTGCCAGCAGTTCTCCGGGACACCTTGATGGCTACACCTTC. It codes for CASSSPGHLDGYTF.

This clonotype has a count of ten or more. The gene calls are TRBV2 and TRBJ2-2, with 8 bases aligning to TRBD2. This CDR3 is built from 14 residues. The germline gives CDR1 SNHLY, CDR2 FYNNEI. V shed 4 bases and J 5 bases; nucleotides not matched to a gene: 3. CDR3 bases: TGTGCCAGCAGTGGGCTAGCGGGTACCGGGGAGCTGTTTTTT. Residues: CASSGLAGTGELFF.

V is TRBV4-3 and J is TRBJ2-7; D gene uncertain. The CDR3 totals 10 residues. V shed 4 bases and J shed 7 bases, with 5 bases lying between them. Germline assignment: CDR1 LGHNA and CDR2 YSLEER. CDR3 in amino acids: CASSPREQYV. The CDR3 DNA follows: TGCGCCAGCAGCCCACGGGAGCAGTACGTC.